These 32 T cell receptor beta chains share one sample of origin, sequenced in a study of OX40 agonist ivuxolimab in advanced cancers. Here immunoSEQ multiplex PCR was the method, and the copy in TCRdb shows in-frame clones only, minus some. This table has 15,000 to 25,000 clones, 75% to 85% appearing once. Specimen: CD4+ or CD8+ T cells sorted from blood, collected in a trial of the OX40 agonist ivuxolimab. Receptors were obtained from an adult with an advanced solid tumor such as melanoma, head and neck, liver or kidney cancer.

This clone was counted between two and nine times. The chain joins TRBV28 to TRBJ1-3, with 7 positions matching TRBD1. Unmatched junction bases numbered 10, after V lost 5 bases and J lost 6 bases. The CDR3 totals 15 residues. Germline assignment: CDR1 MDHEN and CDR2 SYDVKM. DNA of the CDR3: TGTGCCAGCAGTATAGGACAGGTCTGGGAAAACACCATATATTTT. Protein product: CASSIGQVWENTIYF. The entire variable domain, with the rest obtained from reference TRBV28 and TRBJ1-3, is as follows: DVKVTQSSRYLVKRTGEKVFLECVQDMDHENMFWYRQDPGLGLRLIYFSYDVKMKEKGDIPEGYSVSREKKERFSLILESASTNQTSMYLCASSIGQVWENTIYFGEGSWLTVV.

The rearrangement joins TRBV6-6 to TRBJ2-7, with 10 nucleotides matching TRBD1. The CDR3 sequence is 16 residues long. Per germline, CDR1 MNHNY and CDR2 SVGAGI (reference sequence). With 6 bases clipped from V and 3 bases from J, the junction kept 11 bases outside the gene matches. The CDR3 reads CASSFNPDRGHYEQYF. The CDR3 DNA reads as TGTGCCAGCAGCTTCAACCCCGACAGGGGGCACTACGAGCAGTACTTC.

The chain joins TRBV15 to TRBJ2-5; TRBD2 aligns across 9 bases. Germline V gene lookup returns CDR1 LNHNV and CDR2 YYDKDF (reference sequence). Trimming took 6 bases from V and 2 from J; bases not matched to a gene: 13. The CDR3 consists of 17 residues. In nucleotides, the CDR3 is TGTGCCACCAGTCAGCGGGGGGCCGCCGGTCAACAAGAGACCCAGTACTTC. Translation gives CATSQRGAAGQQETQYF.

The chain combines TRBV6-5 with TRBJ2-5; D gene unclear. This CDR3 is 14 amino acids long. Germline V gives CDR1 MNHEY, CDR2 SVGAGI. V gave up 2 bases and J gave up 0 bases, with 7 bases separating them. The CDR3 DNA reads as TGTGCCAGCAGTTACAAGGCGTACCAAGAGACCCAGTACTTC. This translates into CASSYKAYQETQYF.

The rearrangement uses TRBV10-2 and TRBJ2-7; 7 bases fit TRBD2. This CDR3 spans 12 amino acids. Losses at the gene ends were 7 bases for V and 3 bases for J; bases not matched to a gene: 3. Looked up from germline, CDR1 is WSHSY and CDR2 is SAAADI. DNA for the CDR3: TGCGCCAGCATTGGCGGGAGCTACGAGCAGTACTTC. This gives the protein CASIGGSYEQYF.

This rearrangement joins TRBV19 to TRBJ2-1; perhaps TRBD2 as D (7 bases). This CDR3 region has 15 residues. Between the trimmed V and J ends, which lost 6 bases and 4 bases, there was a span of 16 bases. Germline assignment: CDR1 LNHDA and CDR2 SQIVND (reference sequence). The CDR3 nucleotides read TGTGCCAGTAGCGTATCAGGGGACTATTACAATGAGCAGTTCTTC. This translates into CASSVSGDYYNEQFF.

The rearrangement links TRBV6-5 to TRBJ2-1; 12 bases agree with TRBD2. The germline V gene has CDR1 MNHEY and CDR2 SVGAGI. This CDR3 spans 15 amino acids. The junction had 6 bases not matched to a gene; V was cut back by 7 bases and J by 5 bases. CDR3 coding DNA: TGTGCCAGCAACCAACTAGCGGGAGGCAACAATGAGCAGTTCTTC. It codes for CASNQLAGGNNEQFF.

The J gene is TRBJ2-5, the V gene TRBV11-2, with D perhaps TRBD2 (5 bases). Looked up from germline, CDR1 is SGHAT and CDR2 is FQNNGV. CDR3 length equals 16 residues. The V end was cut by 1 base, the J end by 5 bases, with 17 bases between. The CDR3 protein is CASSLASPGNGETQYF. In nucleotides, the CDR3 is TGTGCCAGCAGCTTAGCCTCCCCGGGAAACGGGGAGACCCAGTACTTC.

The CDR3 reads CASSQDLLSNPPQETQYF. For the CDR3, the DNA is TGTGCCAGCAGCCAAGATTTGCTGTCAAACCCCCCACAAGAGACCCAGTACTTC. The rearrangement links TRBV4-2 to TRBJ2-5; D remains ambiguous. There are 18 residues in the CDR3. Per germline, CDR1 LGHNA and CDR2 YNFKEQ. V was shortened by 0 bases and J by 2 bases, with 19 bases between the two germline ends.

The table lists this clone with a few counts. The chain uses TRBV30 and TRBJ2-2; the D gene is possibly TRBD2 (6 bases). The CDR3 runs 15 residues. Germline loops: CDR1 GTSNPN, CDR2 SVGIG (reference sequence). Trimming removed 0 bases from V and 1 base from J, with 9 bases in between. CDR3: CAWSVGGLNTGELFF. DNA for the CDR3: TGTGCCTGGAGTGTCGGGGGATTGAACACCGGGGAGCTGTTTTTT.

This clone has just a few counts. The V call is TRBV4-1, the J call TRBJ1-2; possibly TRBD1 for D (5 bases). CDR1 MGHRA and CDR2 YSYEKL come from the germline V gene. The CDR3 sequence is 15 residues long. V gave up 2 bases and J gave up 4 bases, with 14 bases separating them. In DNA, the CDR3 is TGCGCCAGCAGCCAATGGGGGGGTGAAGCCTATGGCTACACCTTC. Amino acids: CASSQWGGEAYGYTF.

This clone has a single count. This chain uses TRBV27 with TRBJ1-1; TRBD1 agrees at 8 bases. This CDR3 comprises 13 residues. In germline, CDR1 is MNHEY, CDR2 SMNVEV (reference sequence). V lost 4 bases and J lost 5; bases outside the gene matches: 3. CDR3 coding DNA: TGTGCCAGCAGTTATACAGGGGGTACTGAAGCTTTCTTT. This translates into CASSYTGGTEAFF.

The chain couples TRBV11-2 to TRBJ1-1, with 7 positions matching TRBD1. From germline, CDR1 is SGHAT and CDR2 FQNNGV. The CDR3 sequence is 15 residues long. Trimming removed 5 bases from V and 0 bases from J; junction bases left unmatched: 6. The CDR3 nucleotides are TGTGCCAGCAGCACCCTACAGGGGATGAACACTGAAGCTTTCTTT. It codes for CASSTLQGMNTEAFF.

The rearrangement uses TRBV4-3 and TRBJ2-3, with no clear D. CDR1 and CDR2 (germline): LGHNA, YSLEER. The V and J ends lost 0 bases and 0 bases respectively, with 16 bases between them. The CDR3 is 18 residues long. In DNA form, the CDR3 reads TGCGCCAGCAGCCAAGAATGGCCGGGCCTCCTTAGCACAGATACGCAGTATTTT. Residues: CASSQEWPGLLSTDTQYF.

About this clone: The junction differs from germline at one of its ends, possibly a read error. The J gene is TRBJ1-5, the V gene TRBV7-9; TRBD1 matches 7 bases. Germline values: CDR1 SEHNR, CDR2 FQNEAQ (reference sequence). CDR3 length: 16 residues. CDR3 in DNA: TGCGCCAGCAGCCAAGATTCGGGACAGCACAATCAGCCCCAGCATTTT. Translating gives CASSQDSGQHNQPQHF.

The chain has TRBV19 and TRBJ2-3; 10 nucleotides line up with TRBD2. The V gene's germline CDR1 is LNHDA and CDR2 SQIVND (reference sequence). J was trimmed by 1 base and V by 4 bases; bases with no gene match: 2. There are 15 residues in the CDR3. The DNA of the CDR3 is TGTGCCAGTAGTACGCTAGCGGGAGGCACAGATACGCAGTATTTT. Protein sequence: CASSTLAGGTDTQYF.

The chain combines TRBV30 with TRBJ1-5, with D tentatively TRBD1 (6 bases). CDR3 size: 15 residues. The germline gives CDR1 GTSNPN, CDR2 SVGIG (reference sequence). Trimming cost V 3 bases and J 8 bases, with 20 bases left between them. The CDR3 DNA is TGTGCCTGGAGCCAGGCCCCGGGGGGCGCAGAGCCCCAGCATTTT. This encodes CAWSQAPGGAEPQHF.

The chain is built from TRBV7-3 and TRBJ1-2; 7 bases are shared with TRBD1. Germline lookup yields CDR1 SGHTA and CDR2 FQGTGA. The CDR3 extends over 13 amino acids. Trimming removed 5 bases from V and 3 bases from J; junction bases left unmatched: 3. CDR3 amino acids: CASSRGQDYGYTF. The CDR3 coding sequence is TGTGCCAGCAGCAGAGGACAGGACTATGGCTACACCTTC.

The chain recombines TRBV16 with TRBJ2-7; TRBD2 agrees at 10 bases. This CDR3 has 16 residues. CDR1 KGHSY and CDR2 FQNENV come from the germline V gene. V lost 1 base and J lost 3; bases outside the gene matches: 6. The CDR3 sequence is CASSQYEREGHYEQYF. The CDR3 DNA reads as TGTGCCAGCAGCCAATACGAGCGGGAGGGCCACTACGAGCAGTACTTC.

This sequence joins TRBV2 and TRBJ1-2; D ambiguous. Germline V lookup: CDR1 SNHLY, CDR2 FYNNEI. CDR3 length: 13 amino acids. The V gene lost 9 bases and the J gene lost 2 bases, with 13 bases spanning the gap. The CDR3 protein is CARHRELNYGYTF. The CDR3 DNA follows: TGTGCCAGACACCGGGAACTGAACTATGGCTACACCTTC.

This clone is classed as medium-sized. Here the CDR3 DNA reads TGTGCCAGCAGCTTAAGGCAGGGTCCCTCCAATGAGCAGTTCTTC. This encodes CASSLRQGPSNEQFF. The genes are TRBV7-8 and TRBJ2-1; D possibly corresponds to TRBD1 (5 bases). Germline loops: CDR1 SGHVS, CDR2 FQNEAQ. Deletions cut 2 bases from V and 6 bases from J, with 14 bases between. The length of the CDR3 is 15 residues. The full variable domain, its missing parts supplied by reference TRBV7-8 and TRBJ2-1, is GAGVSQSPRYKVAKRGQDVALRCDPISGHVSLFWYQQALGQGPEFLTYFQNEAQLDKSGLPSDRFFAERPEGSVSTLKIQRTQQEDSAVYLCASSLRQGPSNEQFFGPGTRLTVL.

The chain uses TRBV7-2 and TRBJ2-7, with 13 positions matching TRBD2. CDR3 length: 15 residues. CDR1 is SGHTA, CDR2 FQGNSA, per germline. V was pared by 6 bases and J by 3 bases, with 5 bases of the junction left unmatched. CDR3 coding DNA: TGTGCCAGCAGATCTGGGACTAGCGGGGTCTACGAGCAGTACTTC. It specifies CASRSGTSGVYEQYF.

By its share, this clone is medium-sized (0.01 to 0.1%). The genes are TRBV4-3 and TRBJ1-2; no firm D call. Germline V gene lookup returns CDR1 LGHNA and CDR2 YSLEER. The CDR3 loop spans 15 amino acids. V was clipped by 3 bases and J by 6 bases, with 17 bases between them. This chain's CDR3 is CASSQTPAASNGYTF. DNA for the CDR3: TGCGCCAGCAGCCAGACCCCCGCGGCCTCGAATGGCTACACCTTC.

This chain joins TRBV6-5 and TRBJ2-5, with TRBD1 matching 7 bases. Trimming at V came to 1 base and at J to 5 bases, leaving 7 bases not matched to a gene. CDR3 length: 15 residues. Per the germline V gene, CDR1 is MNHEY and CDR2 is SVGAGI. CDR3 nucleotides: TGTGCCAGCAGTTACTTCAGGGGGACGATGGAGACCCAGTACTTC. Protein: CASSYFRGTMETQYF.

The rearrangement links TRBV28 to TRBJ1-5; D is possibly TRBD1 (6 bases). Germline loops: CDR1 MDHEN, CDR2 SYDVKM. This CDR3 spans 14 amino acids. The V and J ends lost 8 bases and 0 bases respectively, with 11 bases between them. CDR3 DNA: TGTGCCAGCGAAAGGGGGGATAGCAATCAGCCCCAGCATTTT. Protein: CASERGDSNQPQHF.

The rearrangement joins TRBV19 to TRBJ1-4; D gene ambiguous. V lost 1 base and J lost 6, with 9 bases in between. The CDR3 sequence is 14 residues long. From germline, CDR1 is LNHDA and CDR2 SQIVND (reference sequence). The CDR3 DNA is TGTGCCAGTAGTATAGGAGCGTTAGATGAAAAACTGTTTTTT. Translated, it gives CASSIGALDEKLFF.

The chain combines TRBV6-1 with TRBJ2-7; D ambiguous. The CDR3 is made up of 13 amino acids. Looked up from germline, CDR1 is MNHNS and CDR2 is SASEGT. The V end lost 1 base, the J end lost 2 bases, and 6 bases lay between the germline ends. The CDR3 sequence: CASSEDSAYEQYF. In nucleotides, the CDR3 is TGTGCCAGCAGTGAAGACAGTGCCTACGAGCAGTACTTC.

The rearrangement joins TRBV6-5 to TRBJ2-2; TRBD2 matches at 9 bases. V lost 8 bases and J lost 4; bases outside the gene matches: 5. The CDR3 extends over 14 amino acids. The germline V gene has CDR1 MNHEY and CDR2 SVGAGI. CDR3 coding DNA: TGTGCCAGCGGAACTAGCGGGCCCACCGGGGAGCTGTTTTTT. Protein product: CASGTSGPTGELFF.

This chain links TRBV4-1 with TRBJ2-7; 9 bases fit TRBD1. V dropped 3 bases and J dropped 6; count of bases not matched to a gene: 9. The CDR3 spans 15 residues. The V gene's germline CDR1 is MGHRA and CDR2 YSYEKL. CDR3: CASSHAGTGQVEQYF. The DNA for the CDR3 is TGCGCCAGCAGCCATGCCGGGACAGGGCAGGTCGAGCAGTACTTC.

This clone appeared a few times. Within the sample, other DNA sequences also encode this same CDR3. J is TRBJ2-7 and V is TRBV4-1, with D maybe TRBD1 (6 bases). With 0 bases removed from V and 2 bases from J, the gap between germline ends came to 11 bases. The CDR3 runs 15 residues. Germline CDR1 MGHRA, CDR2 YSYEKL. CDR3 region: CASSQEARGTYEQYF. DNA for the CDR3: TGCGCCAGCAGCCAAGAGGCCAGGGGAACCTACGAGCAGTACTTC.

This chain joins TRBV2 and TRBJ2-7; D ambiguous. The CDR3 has 14 residues. Trimming pared 6 bases from V and 2 bases from J, leaving 14 bases between. CDR1 and CDR2 (germline): SNHLY, FYNNEI. The CDR3 spells CASRPPGTAYEQYF. The CDR3 nucleotides are TGTGCCAGCAGACCCCCGGGTACCGCCTACGAGCAGTACTTC.

The rearrangement uses TRBV28 and TRBJ2-2; 8 positions agree with TRBD2. In germline, CDR1 is MDHEN, CDR2 SYDVKM. CDR3 length equals 16 residues. V was clipped by 3 bases and J by 0 bases; unmatched bases: 3. The CDR3 bases are TGTGCCAGCAGTTTCCGAGCGGGAGCGAACACCGGGGAGCTGTTTTTT. Translating gives CASSFRAGANTGELFF. Together with reference TRBV28 and TRBJ2-2, the CDR3 gives the full variable domain: DVKVTQSSRYLVKRTGEKVFLECVQDMDHENMFWYRQDPGLGLRLIYFSYDVKMKEKGDIPEGYSVSREKKERFSLILESASTNQTSMYLCASSFRAGANTGELFFGEGSRLTVL.